This TCR beta chain was recorded in a study of cytomegalovirus exposure and HLA in healthy donors. Whole-study findings and limits: Rarity characterized most TCR sequences, yet some public TCRs appeared in many donors.

The CDR3 has 15 residues. The germline V gene encodes CDR1 SGHVS and CDR2 FNYEAQ. PCR amplification relied on 60 Vbeta primers (plus 13 Jbeta primers). Data came from immunoSEQ multiplex PCR; TCRdb stores just in-frame clones and leaves some out. In all, the sample yields fewer than 250,000 clones. Concerning this clone: The antigen is undetermined.

The source is a woman aged 25 to 39 in good health and CMV-seropositive. The sequenced sample consisted of PBMCs. V gene TRBV7-6 combines with J gene TRBJ2-5, with 9 bases that match TRBD2. Matching the DNA end better, TRBJ2-7 makes the J call doubtful. CDR3 loop: CASSLESGRRGEQYF. As DNA, the CDR3 is TGTGCCAGCAGCTTGGAAAGCGGGAGGAGGGGCGAGCAGTACTTC.